Reported below is one TCR beta chain. Its antigen is currently not known. No clone much larger than this one lies a single base away; base qualities are absent. These data belong to a study of regulatory and conventional T cells in breast cancer (dated by TCRdb to 2015 to 2017). The CDR3 goes from the cysteine to the phenylalanine over 12 residues. Only the CDR3 DNA is retained, 36 bases long and in frame from the first base. The germline V gene provides CDR1 MNHEY and CDR2 SVGEGT. V loses 1 base of germline sequence and J loses 12 bases, and the interval between the two ends is 13 bases. Libraries were made using PCR. Sequencing was performed on an Illumina MiSeq. TCRdb passed the public sequencing reads through fastp at Q25 and MiXCR, retaining productive beta sequences. Each entry merges the rows of one CDR3 protein and shows their most common DNA and genes. The sample table lists 15,000 or so distinct CDR3 sequences, around 30% of them with a count of one. The ten largest make up around 1.5% of the sample.

The source of this sequence is a female donor in good health. The sequencing input was conventional T cells from blood. Recombination joined TRBV6-2 or TRBV6-3 with TRBJ2-7; D gene: possibly TRBD1, on 6 matching bases. The CDR3 loop reads CASSYLETGRYF. The nucleotide sequence is given as TGTGCCAGCAGTTACTTAGAGACAGGAAGGTACTTC.